A selection of T cell receptor beta chains follows, all from one sample in a study of blood T cell repertoires in COVID-19. TCRdb keeps only in-frame clones here, not all; method: immunoSEQ multiplex PCR. Here the sample spans some 35,000 clones, approximately 90% being singletons. Sequenced: peripheral blood. The receptor set was obtained from a man between 65 and 80 years old with active COVID-19. The CDR3 runs from the conserved cysteine through the conserved F or W. Fields, in order: D gene, clone size, J gene, V gene, CDR3 length, CDR3 DNA, CDR3 protein. The D gene is left open where the match is weak. A clone size is listed for some rows: how often the clone was seen (once, few, many), or a class if it is expanded.

d_call: TRBD1
clone_size: .
j_call: TRBJ1-4
v_call: TRBV7-8
cdr3_length: 15
cdr3_nt: TGTGCCAGCAGCTCTCAAACGACAGGGAGGGAAAAACTGTTTTTT
cdr3_aa: CASSSQTTGREKLFF

d_call: .
clone_size: .
j_call: TRBJ1-2
v_call: TRBV5-1
cdr3_length: 15
cdr3_nt: TGCGCCAGCAGCCCAGGACAGCTCGGAGGCGCTGGCTACACCTTC
cdr3_aa: CASSPGQLGGAGYTF

d_call: .
clone_size: .
j_call: TRBJ2-3
v_call: TRBV5-1
cdr3_length: 13
cdr3_nt: TGCGCCAGCATTTCAGGGGTCACAGATACGCAGTATTTT
cdr3_aa: CASISGVTDTQYF

d_call: TRBD2
clone_size: .
j_call: TRBJ2-1
v_call: TRBV2
cdr3_length: 14
cdr3_nt: TGTGCCAGCAGTGGGACTAGCGGGATTGATGAGCAGTTCTTC
cdr3_aa: CASSGTSGIDEQFF

d_call: .
clone_size: .
j_call: TRBJ2-5
v_call: TRBV10-3
cdr3_length: 13
cdr3_nt: TGTGCCATCAGTGTTAGTTTCGAAGAGACCCAGTACTTC
cdr3_aa: CAISVSFEETQYF

d_call: .
clone_size: .
j_call: TRBJ2-2
v_call: TRBV9
cdr3_length: 15
cdr3_nt: TGTGCCAGCAGCGCAATGGGAGGTTTGGCCGGGGAGCTGTTTTTT
cdr3_aa: CASSAMGGLAGELFF

d_call: TRBD1
clone_size: few
j_call: TRBJ2-3
v_call: TRBV2
cdr3_length: 18
cdr3_nt: TGTGCCAGCAGTGCGTTCCTATCGGGACAGATTTTGGAAGATACGCAGTATTTT
cdr3_aa: CASSAFLSGQILEDTQYF

d_call: .
clone_size: .
j_call: TRBJ1-5
v_call: TRBV27
cdr3_length: 15
cdr3_nt: TGTGCCAGCAGTTTAAGACAGGCCCCCAATCAGCCCCAGCATTTT
cdr3_aa: CASSLRQAPNQPQHF

d_call: .
clone_size: .
j_call: TRBJ1-2
v_call: TRBV5-6
cdr3_length: 14
cdr3_nt: TGTGCCAGCAGCTATACCAGGGCCCCCTATGGCTACACCTTC
cdr3_aa: CASSYTRAPYGYTF

d_call: .
clone_size: .
j_call: TRBJ1-3
v_call: TRBV19
cdr3_length: 16
cdr3_nt: TGTGCCAGTAGTCAACGGACAGTCTACTCTGGAAACACCATATATTTT
cdr3_aa: CASSQRTVYSGNTIYF

d_call: .
clone_size: .
j_call: TRBJ1-1
v_call: TRBV5-1
cdr3_length: 14
cdr3_nt: TGCGCCAGCAGCTTGTTGACAACTAACACTGAAGCTTTCTTT
cdr3_aa: CASSLLTTNTEAFF

d_call: .
clone_size: once
j_call: TRBJ2-2
v_call: TRBV5-5
cdr3_length: 12
cdr3_nt: TGTGCCAGCAGCGGCGGGATGCGGGAGCTGTTTTTT
cdr3_aa: CASSGGMRELFF

d_call: TRBD2
clone_size: .
j_call: TRBJ2-7
v_call: TRBV14
cdr3_length: 13
cdr3_nt: TGTGCCAGCAGCCAAGTCGTCGGGGGGTCGCAGTACTTC
cdr3_aa: CASSQVVGGSQYF

d_call: .
clone_size: .
j_call: TRBJ1-1
v_call: TRBV18
cdr3_length: 13
cdr3_nt: TGTGCCAGCTCACTCCAACGGGGGATTGAAGCTTTCTTT
cdr3_aa: CASSLQRGIEAFF

d_call: TRBD1
clone_size: few
j_call: TRBJ1-3
v_call: TRBV7-9
cdr3_length: 12
cdr3_nt: TGTGCCAGCAGCCACGGGACAGCTGGAATGCATTTT
cdr3_aa: CASSHGTAGMHF

d_call: .
clone_size: .
j_call: TRBJ1-2
v_call: TRBV7-8
cdr3_length: 12
cdr3_nt: TGTGCCAGCAGCCCCACACGCTATGGCTACACCTTC
cdr3_aa: CASSPTRYGYTF

d_call: TRBD2
clone_size: .
j_call: TRBJ2-3
v_call: TRBV5-1
cdr3_length: 16
cdr3_nt: TGCGCCAGCAGCCTCCCGACTAGCGGAGGCACAGATACGCAGTATTTT
cdr3_aa: CASSLPTSGGTDTQYF

d_call: TRBD2
clone_size: .
j_call: TRBJ2-5
v_call: TRBV7-2
cdr3_length: 15
cdr3_nt: TGTGCCAGCAGACATGTACTAGCGGGGTTGGAGACCCAGTACTTC
cdr3_aa: CASRHVLAGLETQYF

d_call: .
clone_size: .
j_call: TRBJ2-7
v_call: TRBV12-2
cdr3_length: 17
cdr3_nt: TGTGCAAGTCGCTTAAGGTTTCCCGGACTAGCGTGGTACGAGCAGTACTTC
cdr3_aa: CASRLRFPGLAWYEQYF

d_call: TRBD1
clone_size: .
j_call: TRBJ2-5
v_call: TRBV28
cdr3_length: 13
cdr3_nt: TGTGCCAGCAGTGGGGACAGGCGAGAGACCCAGTACTTC
cdr3_aa: CASSGDRRETQYF

d_call: .
clone_size: .
j_call: TRBJ1-3
v_call: TRBV7-9
cdr3_length: 15
cdr3_nt: TGTGCCAGCAGCTTTTGGGGGCACGTCGGGAACACCATATATTTT
cdr3_aa: CASSFWGHVGNTIYF

d_call: .
clone_size: .
j_call: TRBJ2-2
v_call: TRBV21-1
cdr3_length: 13
cdr3_nt: TGTGCCAGCAGCAAAAATGTAACCGGGGAGCTGTTTTTT
cdr3_aa: CASSKNVTGELFF

d_call: .
clone_size: .
j_call: TRBJ2-5
v_call: TRBV28
cdr3_length: 17
cdr3_nt: TGTGCCAGCAGTACCCGACTCGAACCGGGTCTACAAGAGACCCAGTACTTC
cdr3_aa: CASSTRLEPGLQETQYF

d_call: TRBD2
clone_size: .
j_call: TRBJ2-5
v_call: TRBV5-8
cdr3_length: 18
cdr3_nt: TGTGCCAGCAGCTTGGGTAGCGGGGGGCCTAGAAGACAAGAGACCCAGTACTTC
cdr3_aa: CASSLGSGGPRRQETQYF

d_call: .
clone_size: .
j_call: TRBJ1-5
v_call: TRBV19
cdr3_length: 15
cdr3_nt: TGTGCCTCGAAACCCGGGGAGGGTTTCGGTCAGCCCCAGCATTTT
cdr3_aa: CASKPGEGFGQPQHF

d_call: .
clone_size: .
j_call: TRBJ1-1
v_call: TRBV6-5
cdr3_length: 15
cdr3_nt: TGTGCCAGCGTGGGGATTGGACAGATGAACACTGAAGCTTTCTTT
cdr3_aa: CASVGIGQMNTEAFF

d_call: .
clone_size: .
j_call: TRBJ1-6
v_call: TRBV11-2
cdr3_length: 15
cdr3_nt: TGTGCCAGCAGCTTATCAGGGTCCCTTAATTCACCCCTCCACTTT
cdr3_aa: CASSLSGSLNSPLHF

d_call: .
clone_size: .
j_call: TRBJ1-3
v_call: TRBV28
cdr3_length: 14
cdr3_nt: TGTGCCAGCAGTACTGGGGGGACTGGAAACACCATATATTTT
cdr3_aa: CASSTGGTGNTIYF

d_call: TRBD1
clone_size: .
j_call: TRBJ1-1
v_call: TRBV7-9
cdr3_length: 13
cdr3_nt: TGTGCCAGCAGCACAAGACAGGGATCCGAAGCTTTCTTT
cdr3_aa: CASSTRQGSEAFF

d_call: .
clone_size: .
j_call: TRBJ2-7
v_call: TRBV6-1
cdr3_length: 15
cdr3_nt: TGTGCCAGCAGTGAATGGGACACATCCTCCTACGAGCAGTACTTC
cdr3_aa: CASSEWDTSSYEQYF

d_call: .
clone_size: .
j_call: TRBJ2-1
v_call: TRBV4-1
cdr3_length: 13
cdr3_nt: TGCGCCAGCAGCCAAGATCCCAGGGATGAGCAGTTCTTC
cdr3_aa: CASSQDPRDEQFF

d_call: TRBD1
clone_size: once
j_call: TRBJ1-6
v_call: TRBV7-2
cdr3_length: 15
cdr3_nt: TGTGCCAGCAGCTTAGAGGGGACAGCGAATTCACCCCTCCACTTT
cdr3_aa: CASSLEGTANSPLHF

d_call: TRBD1
clone_size: .
j_call: TRBJ1-2
v_call: TRBV7-2
cdr3_length: 17
cdr3_nt: TGTGCCAGCAGCCCTCGGGCAGGGGGCCGAGCGGGGTATGGCTACACCTTC
cdr3_aa: CASSPRAGGRAGYGYTF

d_call: TRBD2
clone_size: few
j_call: TRBJ2-7
v_call: TRBV3-1/TRBV3-2
cdr3_length: 15
cdr3_nt: TGTGCCAGCAGCCAAGCACTAGCGGGAGTCTACGAGCAGTACTTC
cdr3_aa: CASSQALAGVYEQYF

d_call: TRBD2
clone_size: .
j_call: TRBJ2-7
v_call: TRBV27
cdr3_length: 16
cdr3_nt: TGTGCCAGCAGTTTATCGGTCGGCGGGAGTTTCTACGAGCAGTACTTC
cdr3_aa: CASSLSVGGSFYEQYF

d_call: TRBD1
clone_size: .
j_call: TRBJ2-7
v_call: TRBV7-6
cdr3_length: 15
cdr3_nt: TGTGCCAGCAGCCGGACAGGCCAACTCGGCTACGAGCAGTACTTC
cdr3_aa: CASSRTGQLGYEQYF

d_call: TRBD1
clone_size: .
j_call: TRBJ2-7
v_call: TRBV24-1
cdr3_length: 16
cdr3_nt: TGTGCCACCAGTGGGGCTCCGGGACAGGGTTCGTACGAGCAGTACTTC
cdr3_aa: CATSGAPGQGSYEQYF

d_call: TRBD1
clone_size: .
j_call: TRBJ1-1
v_call: TRBV4-2
cdr3_length: 15
cdr3_nt: TGTGCCAGCAGCCGTTCAGGGGGCGCGGGCACTGAAGCTTTCTTT
cdr3_aa: CASSRSGGAGTEAFF

d_call: .
clone_size: .
j_call: TRBJ2-3
v_call: TRBV5-6
cdr3_length: 13
cdr3_nt: TGTGCCAGCAGCTTTGGGCCTCGATATACGCAGTATTTT
cdr3_aa: CASSFGPRYTQYF

d_call: .
clone_size: .
j_call: TRBJ2-2
v_call: TRBV6-5
cdr3_length: 13
cdr3_nt: TGTGCCAGCAGCCGACAGATTAGCGGGGAGCTGTTTTTT
cdr3_aa: CASSRQISGELFF

d_call: .
clone_size: .
j_call: TRBJ2-7
v_call: TRBV24-1
cdr3_length: 11
cdr3_nt: TGTGCCACCAGTGATTTCGGCGAGCAGTACTTC
cdr3_aa: CATSDFGEQYF

d_call: .
clone_size: .
j_call: TRBJ1-4
v_call: TRBV7-7
cdr3_length: 16
cdr3_nt: TGTGCTAGCAGCTTAGCGTGGCAGGATTTATATGAAAAACTGTTTTTT
cdr3_aa: CASSLAWQDLYEKLFF